Listed here are 6 T cell receptor beta chains from one sample, sequenced in a study of cytomegalovirus exposure and HLA in healthy donors. 60 Vbeta and 13 Jbeta primers were used in PCR. The protocol was immunoSEQ multiplex PCR, while the TCRdb copy is restricted to in-frame clones and leaves out a portion. The data contain over 150,000 clones, 70% to 90% of them singletons. Sequenced material: PBMCs. All receptors come from a young woman in good health and CMV-seronegative.

The V and J genes are TRBV6-5 and TRBJ2-6; D is possibly TRBD1 (6 bases). CDR1 is MNHEY and CDR2 is SVGAGI in the germline V gene. The CDR3 consists of 15 residues. V was trimmed by 5 bases and J by 0 bases, leaving 8 bases between them. CDR3 in DNA: TGTGCCAGCAGTACAGGGAGCTCTGGGGCCAACGTCCTGACTTTC. Translated: CASSTGSSGANVLTF.

The V call is TRBV6-5, the J call TRBJ2-3, with a tentative D call TRBD1 (5 bases). The germline V and J ends were trimmed by 9 bases and 5 bases, with 9 bases remaining between them. The CDR3 runs 11 residues. CDR1 and CDR2 (germline): MNHEY, SVGAGI. The CDR3 bases are TGTGCCAGTAACACAGGAGATACGCAGTATTTT. It is translated as CASNTGDTQYF.

This clone was found once. Mismatch with germline at one junction end may stem from a read error. V gene TRBV7-7 combines with J gene TRBJ2-1; 7 bases map to TRBD1. Germline values: CDR1 SSHAT, CDR2 FNYEAQ (reference sequence). The CDR3 sequence is 13 residues long. CDR3 protein: CASSLNRGNEQFF. The CDR3 nucleotides are TGTGCTAGCAGCTTAAACAGGGGAAATGAGCAGTTCTTC.

The chain recombines TRBV4-2 with TRBJ2-1; no clear D gene. CDR1 is LGHNA, CDR2 YNFKEQ, per germline. The CDR3 runs to 16 residues. V gave up 1 base and J gave up 0 bases, with 10 bases separating them. CDR3 bases: TGTGCCAGCAGCCAAGCTCTCGCGTCCTCCTACAATGAGCAGTTCTTC. It encodes CASSQALASSYNEQFF.

The V gene is TRBV21-1, the J gene TRBJ2-7; TRBD1 was called by the table and not checked on the DNA. TRBV21-1 is recorded as a pseudogene. The CDR3 extends over 14 amino acids. The CDR3 DNA follows: TGTGCCACCCTGCCCCTCGGGACATCCTACGAGCAGTACTTC. It is translated as CATLPLGTSYEQYF.

J is TRBJ2-5 and V is TRBV2; D gene unclear. Germline V gene data show CDR1 as SNHLY and CDR2 as FYNNEI. This CDR3 region has 14 residues. Deletions cut 6 bases from V and 5 bases from J, with 16 bases between. The CDR3 spells CASRRSLSRETQYF. The CDR3 DNA follows: TGTGCCAGCAGGCGGTCCCTATCCCGGGAGACCCAGTACTTC.